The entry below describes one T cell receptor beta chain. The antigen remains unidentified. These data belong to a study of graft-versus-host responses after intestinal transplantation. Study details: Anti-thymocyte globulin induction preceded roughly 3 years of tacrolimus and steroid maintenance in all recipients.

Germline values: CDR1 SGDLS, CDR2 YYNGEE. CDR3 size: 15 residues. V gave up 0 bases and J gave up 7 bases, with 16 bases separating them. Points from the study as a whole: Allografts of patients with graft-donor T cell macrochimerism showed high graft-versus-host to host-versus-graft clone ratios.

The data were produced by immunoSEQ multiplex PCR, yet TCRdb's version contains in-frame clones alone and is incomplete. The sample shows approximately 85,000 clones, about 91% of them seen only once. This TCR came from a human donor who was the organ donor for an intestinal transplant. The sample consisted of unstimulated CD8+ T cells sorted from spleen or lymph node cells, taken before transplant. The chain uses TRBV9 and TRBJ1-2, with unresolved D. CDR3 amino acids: CASSVAQSRRSGYTF. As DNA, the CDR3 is TGTGCCAGCAGCGTAGCTCAATCCCGGCGGTCTGGCTACACCTTC.